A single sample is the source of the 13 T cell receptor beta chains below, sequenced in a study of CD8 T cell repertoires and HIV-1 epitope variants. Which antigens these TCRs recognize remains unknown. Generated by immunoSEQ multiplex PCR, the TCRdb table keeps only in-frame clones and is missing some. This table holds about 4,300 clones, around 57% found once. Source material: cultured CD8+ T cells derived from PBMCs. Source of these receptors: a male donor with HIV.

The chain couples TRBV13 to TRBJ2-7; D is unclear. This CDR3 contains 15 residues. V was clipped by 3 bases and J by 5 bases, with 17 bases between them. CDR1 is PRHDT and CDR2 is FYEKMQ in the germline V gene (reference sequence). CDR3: CASSFSVSLGNEQYF. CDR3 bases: TGTGCCAGCAGCTTCTCCGTCTCGCTGGGAAACGAGCAGTACTTC.

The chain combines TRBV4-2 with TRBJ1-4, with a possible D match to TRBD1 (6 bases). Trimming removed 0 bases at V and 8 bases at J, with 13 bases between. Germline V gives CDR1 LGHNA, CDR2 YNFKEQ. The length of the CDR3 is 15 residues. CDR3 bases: TGTGCCAGCAGCCAAGAGGAGGGGGTTCGGGAAAAACTGTTTTTT. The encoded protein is CASSQEEGVREKLFF.

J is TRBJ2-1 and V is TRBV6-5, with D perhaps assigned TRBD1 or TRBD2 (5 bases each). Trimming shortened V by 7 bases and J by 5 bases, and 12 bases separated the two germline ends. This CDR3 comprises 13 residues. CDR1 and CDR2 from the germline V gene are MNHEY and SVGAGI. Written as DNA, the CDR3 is TGTGCCAGCACCGACACGGGGCACAATGAGCAGTTCTTC. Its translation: CASTDTGHNEQFF.

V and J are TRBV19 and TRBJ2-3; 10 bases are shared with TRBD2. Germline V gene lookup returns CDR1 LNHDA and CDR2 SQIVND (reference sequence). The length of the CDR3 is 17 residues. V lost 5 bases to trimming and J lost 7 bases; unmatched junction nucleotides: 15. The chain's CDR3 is CASSASQGLAFPNTQYF. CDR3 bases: TGTGCCAGTAGTGCATCTCAGGGACTAGCGTTTCCTAATACGCAGTATTTT.

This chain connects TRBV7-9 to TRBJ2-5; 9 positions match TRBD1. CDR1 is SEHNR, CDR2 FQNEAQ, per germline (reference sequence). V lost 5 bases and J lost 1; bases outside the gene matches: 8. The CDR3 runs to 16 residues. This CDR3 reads CASSRLEQGAQETQYF. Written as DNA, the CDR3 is TGTGCCAGCAGCCGCCTTGAACAGGGGGCCCAAGAGACCCAGTACTTC.

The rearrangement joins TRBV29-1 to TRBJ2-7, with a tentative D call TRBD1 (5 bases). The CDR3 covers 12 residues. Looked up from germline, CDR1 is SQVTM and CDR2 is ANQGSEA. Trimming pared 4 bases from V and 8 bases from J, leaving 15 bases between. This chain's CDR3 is CSVALDNRKQYF. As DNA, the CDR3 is TGCAGCGTTGCGTTGGACAACAGGAAGCAGTACTTC.

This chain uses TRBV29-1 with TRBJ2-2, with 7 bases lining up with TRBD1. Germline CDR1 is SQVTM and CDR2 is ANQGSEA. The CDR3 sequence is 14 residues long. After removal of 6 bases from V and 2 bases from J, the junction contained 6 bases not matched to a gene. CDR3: CSVARGPNTGELFF. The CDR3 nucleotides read TGCAGCGTAGCTAGGGGGCCCAACACCGGGGAGCTGTTTTTT.

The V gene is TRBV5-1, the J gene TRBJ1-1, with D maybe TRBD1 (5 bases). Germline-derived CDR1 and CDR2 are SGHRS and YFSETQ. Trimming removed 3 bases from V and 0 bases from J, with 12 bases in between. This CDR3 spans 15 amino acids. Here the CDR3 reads CASSYDGGLNTEAFF. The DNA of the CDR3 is TGCGCCAGCAGCTATGACGGGGGGTTGAACACTGAAGCTTTCTTT.

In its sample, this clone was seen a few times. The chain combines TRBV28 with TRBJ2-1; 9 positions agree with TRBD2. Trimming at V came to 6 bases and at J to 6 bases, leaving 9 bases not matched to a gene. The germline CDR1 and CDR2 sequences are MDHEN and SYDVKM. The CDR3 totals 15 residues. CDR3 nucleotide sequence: TGTGCCAGCAGGAGCCGACTAGCGGCCCTCAATGAGCAGTTCTTC. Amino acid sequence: CASRSRLAALNEQFF.

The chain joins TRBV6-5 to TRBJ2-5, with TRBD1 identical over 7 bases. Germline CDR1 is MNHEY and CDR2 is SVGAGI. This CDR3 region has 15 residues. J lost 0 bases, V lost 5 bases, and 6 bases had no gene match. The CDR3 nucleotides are TGTGCCAGCAGTGCCACGACAGGGAACCAAGAGACCCAGTACTTC. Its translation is CASSATTGNQETQYF.

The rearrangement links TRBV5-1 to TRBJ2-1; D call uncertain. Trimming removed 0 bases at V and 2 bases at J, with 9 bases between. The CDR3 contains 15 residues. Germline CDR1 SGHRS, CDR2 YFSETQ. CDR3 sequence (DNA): TGCGCCAGCAGCTTGGAAGGAGAGACCTACAATGAGCAGTTCTTC. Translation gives CASSLEGETYNEQFF.

CDR3 nucleotides: TGTGCCAGCAGCTTAGCTATACTGTACACAGATACGCAGTATTTT. It encodes CASSLAILYTDTQYF. The chain combines TRBV7-8 with TRBJ2-3; D unresolved. The V end was cut by 0 bases, the J end by 2 bases, with 9 bases between. Germline lookup yields CDR1 SGHVS and CDR2 FQNEAQ. This CDR3 spans 15 amino acids.

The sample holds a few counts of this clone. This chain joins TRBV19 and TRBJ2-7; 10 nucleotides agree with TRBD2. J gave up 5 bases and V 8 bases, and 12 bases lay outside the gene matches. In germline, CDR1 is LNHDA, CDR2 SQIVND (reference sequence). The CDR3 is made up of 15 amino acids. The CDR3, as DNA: TGTGCCAGTGCACTAGCGGGAACCTTTGGCCACGAGCAGTACTTC. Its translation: CASALAGTFGHEQYF.